The 22 T cell receptor beta chains below all came from one sample that was sequenced in a study of T cell clones after liver transplantation. The repertoire was sequenced with immunoSEQ multiplex PCR; TCRdb's copy has only in-frame clones and lacks some. Here the sample spans some 59,000 clones, roughly three quarters being singletons. Sequences were derived from CD4+ T cells from blood, sampled at the 22-month timepoint. These receptors were obtained from a human patient who received a liver transplant. Some T cells here may be from the graft donor.

V usage is TRBV5-6 and J usage is TRBJ2-2; no clear D gene. Trimming shortened V by 0 bases and J by 0 bases, and 3 bases separated the two germline ends. The CDR3 extends over 14 amino acids. Germline CDR1 reads SGHDT; CDR2 reads YYEEEE. The CDR3 DNA sequence: TGTGCCAGCAGCTTGGACGCGAACACCGGGGAGCTGTTTTTT. As protein: CASSLDANTGELFF.

V and J are TRBV5-4 and TRBJ2-5; 9 positions match TRBD2. J gave up 4 bases and V 0 bases, and 4 bases lay outside the gene matches. CDR3 length: 15 residues. Germline V gene data show CDR1 as SGHNT and CDR2 as YYREEE (reference sequence). CDR3 in amino acids: CASSLEYSGGETQYF. The DNA of the CDR3 is TGTGCCAGCAGCTTGGAATATAGCGGGGGAGAGACCCAGTACTTC.

The chain combines TRBV5-5 with TRBJ2-1; 8 bases fit TRBD1. The CDR3 has 14 residues. Germline values: CDR1 SGHKS, CDR2 YYEKEE (reference sequence). J lost 7 bases, V lost 3 bases, and 6 bases had no gene match. The CDR3 DNA reads TGTGCCAGCAGCTCCAGGACAGGGCGGAATGAGCAGTTCTTC. Protein sequence: CASSSRTGRNEQFF. The variable domain in full, completed from reference TRBV5-5 and TRBJ2-1, reads DAGVTQSPTHLIKTRGQQVTLRCSPISGHKSVSWYQQVLGQGPQFIFQYYEKEERGRGNFPDRFSARQFPNYSSELNVNALLLGDSALYLCASSSRTGRNEQFFGPGTRLTVL.

CDR3 sequence (DNA): TGTGCCAGTAGTTCCCAGGGGGCAGATGAGGGACAGCCCCAGCATTTT. Translation gives CASSSQGADEGQPQHF. The chain has TRBV19 and TRBJ1-5, with 8 bases aligning to TRBD1. Germline CDR1 LNHDA, CDR2 SQIVND (reference sequence). The CDR3 has 16 amino acids. The trim removed 5 bases at V and 7 bases at J, leaving 13 bases unmatched.

The chain is built from TRBV4-2 and TRBJ1-2; no firm D call. The V and J ends lost 0 bases and 3 bases respectively, with 8 bases between them. This CDR3 comprises 14 residues. The germline gives CDR1 LGHNA, CDR2 YNFKEQ. The CDR3: CASSQDLADYGYTF. CDR3 DNA sequence: TGTGCCAGCAGCCAAGATTTGGCGGACTATGGCTACACCTTC.

V and J are TRBV6-4 and TRBJ1-2, with D unresolved. Germline-derived CDR1 and CDR2 are MRHNA and SNTAGT. The CDR3 has 14 amino acids. The V and J ends lost 3 bases and 4 bases respectively, with 12 bases between them. The CDR3 region has the DNA TGTGCCAGCAGTGAAGGCCTAGGCGGCTATGGCTACACCTTC. Translation: CASSEGLGGYGYTF.

The chain employs TRBV13 and TRBJ1-6; D not certain. Germline values: CDR1 PRHDT, CDR2 FYEKMQ (reference sequence). V shed 0 bases and J shed 10 bases, with 10 bases lying between them. The CDR3 totals 14 residues. CDR3 loop: CASSLGEGQSPLHF. The CDR3 nucleotides read TGTGCCAGCAGCTTAGGTGAGGGTCAATCACCCCTCCACTTT.

This clone was seen more than once but under ten times. This chain joins TRBV19 and TRBJ2-5; no reliable D call. The CDR3 has 12 amino acids. The germline gives CDR1 LNHDA, CDR2 SQIVND (reference sequence). V was trimmed by 5 bases and J by 2 bases, leaving 6 bases between them. CDR3 coding DNA: TGTGCCAGTAGTGGGCAGCAAGAGACCCAGTACTTC. This gives the protein CASSGQQETQYF.

This sequence joins TRBV6-5 and TRBJ1-6; a weak D match, TRBD1 (5 bases). Trimming stripped 7 bases from V and 10 bases from J, with 17 bases between. Germline loops: CDR1 MNHEY, CDR2 SVGAGI. The CDR3 sequence is 14 residues long. This CDR3 is CASTPRGDGSPLHF. CDR3 coding DNA: TGTGCCAGCACCCCGCGAGGGGACGGCTCACCCCTCCACTTT.

A remark on this clone: At one of its ends the junction is not consistent with the germline gene, which may arise from a read error. This chain links TRBV19 with TRBJ2-1; TRBD1 agrees at 7 bases. The CDR3 has 12 amino acids. Germline V gives CDR1 LNHDA, CDR2 SQIVND (reference sequence). CDR3 region: CACRDSYNEQFF. CDR3 bases: TGTGCCTGTAGGGACAGCTACAATGAGCAGTTCTTC.

The chain is built from TRBV19 and TRBJ1-5, with D uncertain. With 0 bases removed from V and 0 bases from J, the gap between germline ends came to 15 bases. This CDR3 has 18 residues. Germline lookup yields CDR1 LNHDA and CDR2 SQIVND (reference sequence). CDR3 DNA sequence: TGTGCCAGTAGTATAGATGGGAGGCAGGCGTATAGCAATCAGCCCCAGCATTTT. It is translated as CASSIDGRQAYSNQPQHF.

V gene TRBV11-2 combines with J gene TRBJ1-6; possibly TRBD1 for D (6 bases). CDR1 and CDR2 (germline): SGHAT, FQNNGV. This CDR3 comprises 15 residues. Trimming cost V 6 bases and J 4 bases, with 13 bases left between them. Here the CDR3 DNA reads TGTGCCAGCAGGTCCCAAGGGGGATATAATTCACCCCTCCACTTT. The encoded protein is CASRSQGGYNSPLHF.

The V gene is TRBV7-3, the J gene TRBJ1-5; 9 positions agree with TRBD1. This CDR3 is 15 amino acids long. Germline-derived CDR1 and CDR2 are SGHTA and FQGTGA. The V gene end was trimmed by 4 bases and the J gene end by 6 bases; junction bases not matched to a gene: 7. CDR3 region: CASSSGQGGGQPQHF. The CDR3 nucleotides read TGTGCCAGCAGCTCGGGACAGGGAGGAGGTCAGCCCCAGCATTTT.

The chain links TRBV5-4 to TRBJ2-1; D perhaps matches TRBD1 (5 bases). The CDR3 extends over 15 amino acids. Germline-derived CDR1 and CDR2 are SGHNT and YYREEE (reference sequence). V shed 1 base and J shed 4 bases, with 12 bases lying between them. CDR3 sequence reads: CASSLIGAEYNEQFF. DNA of the CDR3: TGTGCCAGCAGCTTGATTGGGGCGGAGTACAATGAGCAGTTCTTC.

The chain carries TRBV19 and TRBJ2-2; a weak D match, TRBD1 (5 bases). Germline CDR1 reads LNHDA; CDR2 reads SQIVND (reference sequence). The V and J ends lost 7 bases and 7 bases respectively, with 19 bases between them. CDR3 length: 15 residues. The chain's CDR3 is CASTALTGFGGELFF. The CDR3 DNA reads as TGTGCCAGTACCGCGTTAACAGGATTTGGCGGGGAGCTGTTTTTT.

The rearrangement links TRBV28 to TRBJ2-2; 9 bases line up with TRBD2. The V gene's germline CDR1 is MDHEN and CDR2 SYDVKM. Trimming cost V 8 bases and J 5 bases; bases outside gene matches: 12. The CDR3 contains 16 residues. The CDR3 region has the DNA TGTGCCAGCTTGAGCCCTAGCGGGGCCGGGACCGGGGAGCTGTTTTTT. It is translated as CASLSPSGAGTGELFF.

The V call is TRBV6-5, the J call TRBJ1-6; D uncertain. Trimming left V 8 bases short and J 0 bases short, with 5 bases between. The germline V gene encodes CDR1 MNHEY and CDR2 SVGAGI. The CDR3 runs to 13 residues. CDR3 amino acids: CASSSSYNSPLHF. The CDR3 DNA reads TGTGCCAGCTCGAGCTCCTATAATTCACCCCTCCACTTT.

V is TRBV7-2 and J is TRBJ1-2, with 11 bases identical to TRBD1. Germline lookup yields CDR1 SGHTA and CDR2 FQGNSA. This CDR3 is 14 amino acids long. The V segment lost 4 bases and the J segment 4 bases; nucleotides outside the gene matches: 2. The DNA for the CDR3 is TGTGCCAGCAGCTCGGACAGGGGGCTCTATGGCTACACCTTC. It codes for CASSSDRGLYGYTF. Full variable domain (outside the CDR3, taken from reference TRBV7-2 and TRBJ1-2): GAGVSQSPSNKVTEKGKDVELRCDPISGHTALYWYRQSLGQGLEFLIYFQGNSAPDKSGLPSDRFSAERTGGSVSTLTIQRTQQEDSAVYLCASSSDRGLYGYTFGSGTRLTVV.

This chain joins TRBV6-5 and TRBJ1-6; D ambiguous. This CDR3 is 11 amino acids long. Germline assignment: CDR1 MNHEY and CDR2 SVGAGI. V lost 2 bases and J lost 9, with 2 bases in between. In nucleotides, the CDR3 is TGTGCCAGCAGTTACCCTTCACCCCTCCACTTT. Translation: CASSYPSPLHF.

This clone was picked up one time. The J gene is TRBJ2-5, the V gene TRBV7-8; 10 positions match TRBD1. This CDR3 comprises 14 residues. Trimming at V came to 4 bases and at J to 5 bases, leaving 4 bases not matched to a gene. CDR1 and CDR2 from the germline V gene are SGHVS and FQNEAQ. CDR3 bases: TGTGCCAGCAGCTCTGACAGGGGGCGGGAGACCCAGTACTTC. Its translation: CASSSDRGRETQYF. The full variable domain, rest sourced from reference TRBV7-8 and TRBJ2-5, is GAGVSQSPRYKVAKRGQDVALRCDPISGHVSLFWYQQALGQGPEFLTYFQNEAQLDKSGLPSDRFFAERPEGSVSTLKIQRTQQEDSAVYLCASSSDRGRETQYFGPGTRLLVL.

The chain is built from TRBV19 and TRBJ1-1; 8 nucleotides match TRBD1. The CDR3 consists of 16 residues. The germline CDR1 and CDR2 sequences are LNHDA and SQIVND (reference sequence). The V gene end was trimmed by 2 bases and the J gene end by 2 bases; junction bases not matched to a gene: 7. In nucleotides, the CDR3 is TGTGCCAGTAGTATAATCAGGGGGCAACGTAACACTGAAGCTTTCTTT. Amino acids: CASSIIRGQRNTEAFF.

CDR3 region: CASSYLGGGELFF. DNA for the CDR3: TGTGCCAGCAGTTACCTCGGGGGAGGGGAGCTGTTTTTT. The chain couples TRBV6-6 to TRBJ2-2; D may be TRBD2 (6 bases). Per germline, CDR1 MNHNY and CDR2 SVGAGI (reference sequence). Trimming took off 2 bases at V and 8 bases at J, with 9 bases between the two ends. The CDR3 consists of 13 residues.